Each of the 21 T cell receptor beta chains below was sequenced from the same sample in a study of cytomegalovirus exposure and HLA in healthy donors (dated by TCRdb to the late 2010s). The library was prepared using the immunoSEQ multiplex PCR assay. For the multiplex PCR, a mixture combining 60 forward primers for TCR Vbeta segments and 13 reverse primers for TCR Jbeta segments was used. Held by TCRdb, this immuneACCESS table contains in-frame sequences only and omits some clones. Under half of the omission traces to an unresolved V gene where checked; the cause of the rest is unknown. Across this sample there are more than 140,000 clones, with almost 85% seen only once. Approximately 3.2% of the sample goes to the ten largest clones. The sample comprised PBMCs. The receptors were gathered from a young man in good health and CMV-seropositive.

The chain carries TRBV6-1 and TRBJ2-3; 7 bases are a match to TRBD2. V lost 11 bases and J lost 5; bases outside the gene matches: 16. Germline loops: CDR1 MNHNS, CDR2 SASEGT. The CDR3 runs 15 residues. The CDR3, as DNA: TGTGCCGGATGGGGGGGAGCCCCTTTGGGAGATACGCAGTATTTT. Translation gives CAGWGGAPLGDTQYF.

The J gene is TRBJ2-6, the V gene TRBV10-2; 14 bases align to TRBD2. The germline V gene has CDR1 WSHSY and CDR2 SAAADI. The CDR3 sequence is 19 residues long. V was pared by 3 bases and J by 0 bases, with 4 bases of the junction left unmatched. The CDR3 sequence is CASSDMGLAGASGANVLTF. In nucleotides, the CDR3 is TGCGCCAGCAGTGACATGGGACTAGCGGGAGCCTCTGGGGCCAACGTCCTGACTTTC.

The V and J genes are TRBV6-1 and TRBJ2-7; 10 nucleotides line up with TRBD1. CDR1 MNHNS and CDR2 SASEGT come from the germline V gene. The CDR3 length is 17 residues. With V trimmed by 2 bases and J by 0 bases, 7 bases remained unmatched. The CDR3 protein is CASSETTGGTLSYEQYF. DNA of the CDR3: TGTGCCAGCAGTGAAACGACAGGGGGCACTCTCTCCTACGAGCAGTACTTC.

The chain uses TRBV6-5 and TRBJ1-5; D is ambiguous. CDR3 length: 15 residues. Germline assignment: CDR1 MNHEY and CDR2 SVGAGI. The V end lost 6 bases, the J end lost 0 bases, and 12 bases lay between the germline ends. CDR3 coding DNA: TGTGCCAGCAGGATGAAAACTTATAGCAATCAGCCCCAGCATTTT. Translating gives CASRMKTYSNQPQHF.

This chain connects TRBV5-4 to TRBJ1-2, with D perhaps TRBD1 (5 bases). Trimming removed 0 bases at V and 4 bases at J, with 13 bases between. This CDR3 is built from 15 residues. Germline values: CDR1 SGHNT, CDR2 YYREEE (reference sequence). The CDR3 is CASSLASQGTYGYTF. CDR3 nucleotide sequence: TGTGCCAGCAGCTTGGCCTCTCAGGGAACCTATGGCTACACCTTC.

The CDR3 DNA sequence: TGTGCCAGCAGCTTGGGATCTGGTGGGAGCGGGGAGACCCAGTACTTC. It yields the protein CASSLGSGGSGETQYF. V usage is TRBV5-4 and J usage is TRBJ2-5, with D possibly matching TRBD2 (6 bases). The germline CDR1 and CDR2 sequences are SGHNT and YYREEE (reference sequence). V was pared by 0 bases and J by 5 bases, with 17 bases between. The CDR3 is 16 amino acids.

This chain joins TRBV19 and TRBJ2-1, with a weak D call TRBD1 (7 bases). This CDR3 has 19 amino acids. Trimming pared 5 bases from V and 4 bases from J, leaving 27 bases between. Germline loops: CDR1 LNHDA, CDR2 SQIVND (reference sequence). CDR3 loop: CASSSYSGQLLARYNEQFF. The CDR3 nucleotides read TGTGCCAGTAGTTCTTACTCGGGACAGCTACTAGCAAGATACAATGAGCAGTTCTTC.

The chain links TRBV19 to TRBJ1-5, with 12 bases matching TRBD1. The V gene end was trimmed by 5 bases and the J gene end by 3 bases; junction bases not matched to a gene: 5. The CDR3 has 16 residues. Germline-derived CDR1 and CDR2 are LNHDA and SQIVND (reference sequence). The CDR3 coding sequence is TGTGCCAGTAGTTATTGGGGACAGGGGGCCAATCAGCCCCAGCATTTT. This sequence encodes CASSYWGQGANQPQHF.

CDR3 sequence: CASTLNNQPQHF. The CDR3 DNA sequence: TGTGCCAGCACTCTAAACAATCAGCCCCAGCATTTT. V gene TRBV6-6 combines with J gene TRBJ1-5; D call uncertain. The CDR3 runs to 12 residues. V lost 7 bases and J 3 bases, leaving 7 bases between the germline ends. From germline, CDR1 is MNHNY and CDR2 SVGAGI (reference sequence).

CDR3 protein: CASSQPLGQGAYYSNQPQHF. CDR3 nucleotide sequence: TGTGCCAGCAGCCAACCTCTAGGACAGGGGGCTTACTATAGCAATCAGCCCCAGCATTTT. This sequence joins TRBV28 and TRBJ1-5; 11 bases agree with TRBD1. V dropped 6 bases and J dropped 0; count of bases not matched to a gene: 16. This CDR3 comprises 20 residues. Germline V gives CDR1 MDHEN, CDR2 SYDVKM.

This clone was detected once. The rearrangement joins TRBV2 to TRBJ2-7, with 8 bases matching TRBD1. This CDR3 has 13 residues. J lost 6 bases, V lost 6 bases, and 7 bases had no gene match. CDR1 and CDR2 from the germline V gene are SNHLY and FYNNEI. The CDR3, as DNA: TGTGCCAGCAGCCTGGACAGGGTCGGCGAGCAGTACTTC. Its translation: CASSLDRVGEQYF.

J is TRBJ2-5 and V is TRBV30; perhaps TRBD2 as D (5 bases). Germline V gives CDR1 GTSNPN, CDR2 SVGIG (reference sequence). The germline V and J ends were trimmed by 4 bases and 2 bases, with 14 bases remaining between them. The CDR3 has 14 amino acids. CDR3 protein: CAWTTDWSQETQYF. The CDR3 DNA follows: TGTGCCTGGACCACGGACTGGTCACAAGAGACCCAGTACTTC.

The rearrangement links TRBV6-5 to TRBJ2-5; 9 bases fit TRBD1. The CDR3 runs 15 residues. The trim removed 4 bases at V and 4 bases at J, leaving 7 bases unmatched. Germline CDR1 and CDR2: MNHEY and SVGAGI. CDR3 bases: TGTGCCAGCAGTTCCCACAGGGGGCGCCCAGAGACCCAGTACTTC. Encoded protein: CASSSHRGRPETQYF.

The chain recombines TRBV7-2 with TRBJ2-1; 11 bases agree with TRBD2. The CDR3 is made up of 16 amino acids. Per the germline V gene, CDR1 is SGHTA and CDR2 is FQGNSA. With V trimmed by 6 bases and J by 5 bases, 9 bases remained unmatched. Here the CDR3 reads CASREPGTSGDNEQFF. The CDR3, as DNA: TGTGCCAGCAGGGAACCCGGGACTAGCGGAGACAATGAGCAGTTCTTC.

This chain joins TRBV6-1 and TRBJ1-5; D is unclear. The CDR3 loop spans 15 amino acids. Germline V CDR1 and CDR2: MNHNS, SASEGT. V dropped 2 bases and J dropped 1 base, with 9 bases sitting between them. The CDR3 is CASSERVISNQPQHF. The CDR3 DNA is TGTGCCAGCAGTGAACGGGTAATAAGCAATCAGCCCCAGCATTTT.

The chain joins TRBV19 to TRBJ1-1; 7 bases line up with TRBD1. Germline V lookup: CDR1 LNHDA, CDR2 SQIVND (reference sequence). V lost 3 bases, J lost 4 bases, and 5 bases stayed unmatched. The CDR3 totals 14 residues. CDR3 DNA sequence: TGTGCCAGTAGTATGGTCACAGGGGCCACTGAAGCTTTCTTT. Its protein is CASSMVTGATEAFF. The whole variable domain, remainder taken from reference TRBV19 and TRBJ1-1, is DGGITQSPKYLFRKEGQNVTLSCEQNLNHDAMYWYRQDPGQGLRLIYYSQIVNDFQKGDIAEGYSVSREKKESFPLTVTSAQKNPTAFYLCASSMVTGATEAFFGQGTRLTVV.

The rearrangement joins TRBV7-3 to TRBJ1-2; D is ambiguous. In germline, CDR1 is SGHTA, CDR2 FQGTGA. The V and J ends lost 3 bases and 0 bases respectively, with 11 bases between them. This CDR3 comprises 15 residues. In nucleotides, the CDR3 is TGTGCCAGCAGCTTGCGGCACGGAACTAACTATGGCTACACCTTC. Translating gives CASSLRHGTNYGYTF.

With respect to this clone: The junction shows a germline mismatch at one end, possibly a read error. The V and J genes are TRBV7-9 and TRBJ1-4; possibly TRBD1 for D (6 bases). The germline V gene has CDR1 SEHNR and CDR2 FQNEAQ (reference sequence). CDR3 length: 12 amino acids. The CDR3 nucleotides read TGTTCCAGCAGCTCTGACAGGGAAAAACTGTTTTTT. It codes for CSSSSDREKLFF.

The rearrangement joins TRBV6-6 to TRBJ2-7, with D possibly matching TRBD1 (5 bases). This CDR3 spans 13 amino acids. CDR1 and CDR2 (germline): MNHNY, SVGAGI (reference sequence). V was trimmed by 5 bases and J by 3 bases, leaving 11 bases between them. The CDR3 DNA reads TGTGCCAGCAGTCTCAGGGATTACTACGAGCAGTACTTC. Translating gives CASSLRDYYEQYF.

This chain links TRBV28 with TRBJ1-2, with D tentatively TRBD1 (6 bases). V lost 6 bases to trimming and J lost 7 bases, with 18 bases between them. Germline CDR1 MDHEN, CDR2 SYDVKM. CDR3 length equals 14 residues. The CDR3: CASSPGGARVGYTF. The CDR3 DNA is TGTGCCAGCAGCCCGGGGGGGGCGCGAGTTGGCTACACCTTC.

J is TRBJ2-5 and V is TRBV13, with D possibly matching TRBD2 (6 bases). The CDR3 is 15 amino acids. Germline V lookup: CDR1 PRHDT, CDR2 FYEKMQ (reference sequence). V lost 4 bases and J 5 bases, leaving 17 bases between the germline ends. In nucleotides, the CDR3 is TGTGCCAGCAGCTCCCCCGGGACTCTTGGGGAGACCCAGTACTTC. It yields the protein CASSSPGTLGETQYF.